Listed below are T cell receptor beta chains from one sample, sequenced in a study of spatial heterogeneity in lung cancer. TCRdb redid the calling of the 5' RACE reads with MiXCR, one entry per CDR3 protein. The sample includes more than 65,000 distinct CDR3 sequences, 7% to 9% of them seen just once. The sample in question was PBMCs, obtained at surgery. The receptors shown here come from a male donor with early-stage non-small cell lung cancer. Both conserved end residues are part of each CDR3. A D gene is named only where the DNA matches it firmly. A row's size may be missing; if present it is once, few, many or a size class.

d_gene: TRBD1
v_gene: TRBV20-1
abundance: .
j_gene: TRBJ2-2
CDR3nt: TGCAGTGCCGGGACAGGGGTCGCGAACACCGGGGAGCTGTTTTTT
CDR3aa: CSAGTGVANTGELFF

d_gene: .
v_gene: TRBV5-1
abundance: few
j_gene: TRBJ2-5
CDR3nt: TGCGCCAGCAGCCCCAGCCCCTCAGGCCGAAAAGAGACCCAGTACTTC
CDR3aa: CASSPSPSGRKETQYF

d_gene: TRBD1
v_gene: TRBV12-3/TRBV12-4
abundance: few
j_gene: TRBJ1-5
CDR3nt: TGTGCCAGCAGAGGACAGGTCGGTCAGCCCCAGCATTTT
CDR3aa: CASRGQVGQPQHF

d_gene: TRBD2
v_gene: TRBV3-1
abundance: many
j_gene: TRBJ2-1
CDR3nt: TGTGCCAGCAGCCAAGATCGAGGAGCGGGAGGGAGGAGCTCCTACAATGAGCAGTTCTTC
CDR3aa: CASSQDRGAGGRSSYNEQFF

d_gene: TRBD2
v_gene: TRBV5-1
abundance: .
j_gene: TRBJ2-2
CDR3nt: TGCGCCAGCAGCTTGGAACTAGCGGGAGCGCGTGGGGAGCTGTTTTTT
CDR3aa: CASSLELAGARGELFF

d_gene: TRBD1
v_gene: TRBV5-6
abundance: few
j_gene: TRBJ1-1
CDR3nt: TGTGCCAGCAGCTTGGGGTACAGGGGCACTGAAGCTTTCTTT
CDR3aa: CASSLGYRGTEAFF

d_gene: TRBD1
v_gene: TRBV12-5
abundance: few
j_gene: TRBJ2-1
CDR3nt: TGTGCTAGTGCCGGAAGGGGGCGAAGTGAGCAGTTCTTC
CDR3aa: CASAGRGRSEQFF

d_gene: .
v_gene: TRBV7-9
abundance: many
j_gene: TRBJ2-1
CDR3nt: TGTGCCAGCAGCTTATCTCCTGGGGACGCCTACAATGAGCAGTTCTTC
CDR3aa: CASSLSPGDAYNEQFF

d_gene: .
v_gene: TRBV6-1
abundance: many
j_gene: TRBJ2-6
CDR3nt: TGTGCCAGCAGTGAGGCCTCTGGGGCCAACGTCCTGACTTTC
CDR3aa: CASSEASGANVLTF

d_gene: .
v_gene: TRBV28
abundance: few
j_gene: TRBJ1-1
CDR3nt: TGTGCTTGCAGGATGGGTCGGAACACTGAAGCTTTCTTT
CDR3aa: CACRMGRNTEAFF

d_gene: TRBD2
v_gene: TRBV19
abundance: few
j_gene: TRBJ2-1
CDR3nt: TGTGCCAGTTCAAAGCGGGAGGGCCGCATAGAACAGTTCTTC
CDR3aa: CASSKREGRIEQFF

d_gene: .
v_gene: TRBV20-1
abundance: .
j_gene: TRBJ2-7
CDR3nt: TGCAGTGCTAGAGGAGGTGCGGTTCTCAGCTACGAGCAGTACTTC
CDR3aa: CSARGGAVLSYEQYF

d_gene: TRBD2
v_gene: TRBV6-5
abundance: many
j_gene: TRBJ2-3
CDR3nt: TGTGCCAGCTCCCGGGGCGGGAGGACAGATACGCAGTATTTT
CDR3aa: CASSRGGRTDTQYF

d_gene: TRBD2
v_gene: TRBV10-3
abundance: many
j_gene: TRBJ2-1
CDR3nt: TGTGCCATCAATGCGGGAGGGCCCTACAATGAGCAGTTCTTC
CDR3aa: CAINAGGPYNEQFF

d_gene: .
v_gene: TRBV27
abundance: many
j_gene: TRBJ2-3
CDR3nt: TGTGCCAGCAGTTTACAATTATTCCCCCCAGGTCACGGAGGCACAGATACGCAGTATTTT
CDR3aa: CASSLQLFPPGHGGTDTQYF

d_gene: .
v_gene: TRBV2
abundance: many
j_gene: TRBJ1-1
CDR3nt: TGTGCCAGCAGAAGGGAGTTAACTGAAGCTTTCTTT
CDR3aa: CASRRELTEAFF

d_gene: .
v_gene: TRBV7-2
abundance: .
j_gene: TRBJ2-5
CDR3nt: TGTGCCAGCAGCTTTGGCAGAGGGGTGATCTCAGAGACCCAGTACTTC
CDR3aa: CASSFGRGVISETQYF

d_gene: TRBD2
v_gene: TRBV7-2
abundance: many
j_gene: TRBJ2-3
CDR3nt: TGTGCCAGCAGCCCTCCAGGGAGGGCCACAGATACGCAGTATTTT
CDR3aa: CASSPPGRATDTQYF

d_gene: .
v_gene: TRBV30
abundance: many
j_gene: TRBJ1-1
CDR3nt: TGTGCCTGGGGTAAGGCTCGGGGCATGAACACTGAAGCTTTCTTT
CDR3aa: CAWGKARGMNTEAFF

d_gene: TRBD2
v_gene: TRBV11-3
abundance: .
j_gene: TRBJ2-1
CDR3nt: TGTGCCAGCAGCCGCGGGAGTTCCTCTTACTACAATGAGCAGTTCTTC
CDR3aa: CASSRGSSSYYNEQFF

d_gene: TRBD2
v_gene: TRBV27
abundance: .
j_gene: TRBJ2-1
CDR3nt: TGTGCCAGCAGTTTATTCCCCGGACTAGCAAATGAGCAGTTCTTC
CDR3aa: CASSLFPGLANEQFF

d_gene: .
v_gene: TRBV3-1
abundance: .
j_gene: TRBJ2-3
CDR3nt: TGTGCCAGCTCCACCCAGGGAGATACGCAGTATTTT
CDR3aa: CASSTQGDTQYF

d_gene: .
v_gene: TRBV7-9
abundance: few
j_gene: TRBJ1-1
CDR3nt: TGTGCCAGCAGCCATGCCGGGAACACCCTTGAAGCTTTCTTT
CDR3aa: CASSHAGNTLEAFF

d_gene: TRBD2
v_gene: TRBV10-3
abundance: many
j_gene: TRBJ2-5
CDR3nt: TGTGCCATCAGTCTTAGCGGGACTCAAGAGACCCAGTACTTC
CDR3aa: CAISLSGTQETQYF

d_gene: .
v_gene: TRBV3-1
abundance: few
j_gene: TRBJ2-2
CDR3nt: TGTGCCTGCCGGGGCTCCACCGGGGAGCTGTTTTTT
CDR3aa: CACRGSTGELFF

d_gene: TRBD1
v_gene: TRBV7-9
abundance: .
j_gene: TRBJ1-6
CDR3nt: TGTGCCAGCAGCCCAGACAGGGGAAGGAATTCACCCCTCCACTTT
CDR3aa: CASSPDRGRNSPLHF